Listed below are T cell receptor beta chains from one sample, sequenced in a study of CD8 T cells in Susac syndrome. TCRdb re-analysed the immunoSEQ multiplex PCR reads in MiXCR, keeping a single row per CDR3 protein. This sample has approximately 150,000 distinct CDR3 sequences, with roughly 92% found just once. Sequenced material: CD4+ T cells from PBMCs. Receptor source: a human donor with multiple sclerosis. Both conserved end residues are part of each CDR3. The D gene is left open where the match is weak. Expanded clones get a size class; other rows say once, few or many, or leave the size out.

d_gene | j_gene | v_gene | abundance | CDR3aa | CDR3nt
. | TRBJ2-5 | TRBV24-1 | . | CATSDRLGGRETQYF | TGTGCCACCAGTGACCGACTAGGGGGTCGAGAGACCCAGTACTTC
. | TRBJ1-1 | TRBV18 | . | CASSSRRAVVTEAFF | TGTGCCAGCTCATCCAGACGGGCGGTGGTCACTGAAGCTTTCTTT
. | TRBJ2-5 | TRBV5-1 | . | CASSLEPLRETQYF | TGCGCCAGCAGCTTGGAACCTCTACGGGAGACCCAGTACTTC
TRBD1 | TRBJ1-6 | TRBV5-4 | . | CASSQVPGQGMDSPLHF | TGTGCCAGCAGCCAAGTCCCGGGACAGGGTATGGATTCACCCCTCCACTTT
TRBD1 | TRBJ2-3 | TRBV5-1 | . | CASSADRITDTQYF | TGCGCCAGCAGCGCGGACAGGATCACAGATACGCAGTATTTT
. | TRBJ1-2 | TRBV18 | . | CASSTDRSGYGYTF | TGTGCCAGCTCAACCGACAGATCCGGCTATGGCTACACCTTC
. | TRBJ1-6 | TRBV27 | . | CASSPFSIRANSPLHF | TGTGCCAGCAGCCCATTTTCCATCAGGGCTAATTCACCCCTCCACTTT
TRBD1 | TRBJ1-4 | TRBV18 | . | CASSRDRRSEKLFF | TGTGCCAGCTCACGGGACAGGCGGAGTGAAAAACTGTTTTTT
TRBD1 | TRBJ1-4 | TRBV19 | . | CASSRDRVEKLFF | TGTGCCAGTAGCCGGGACAGGGTTGAAAAACTGTTTTTT
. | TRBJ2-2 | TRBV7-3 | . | CASSLRTVGSGELFF | TGTGCCAGCAGCTTAAGGACAGTAGGTTCCGGGGAGCTGTTTTTT
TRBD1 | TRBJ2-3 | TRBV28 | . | CASSPRQGASSTDTQYF | TGTGCCAGCAGTCCCCGACAGGGGGCCTCTAGCACAGATACGCAGTATTTT
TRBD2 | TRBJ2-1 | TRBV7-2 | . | CASSLDPGREFF | TGTGCCAGCAGCTTAGATCCGGGGAGGGAGTTCTTC
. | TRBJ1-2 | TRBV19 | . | CASSIAQTLTHGYTF | TGTGCCAGTAGTATTGCTCAGACCTTGACCCATGGCTACACCTTC
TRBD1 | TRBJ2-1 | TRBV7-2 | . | CASSFTLGTGYEQFF | TGTGCCAGCAGCTTCACCCTCGGGACAGGGTATGAGCAGTTCTTC
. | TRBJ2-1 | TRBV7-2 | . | CASSGAAGYNEQFF | TGTGCCAGCAGCGGCGCGGCGGGGTACAATGAGCAGTTCTTC
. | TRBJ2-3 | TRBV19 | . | CASSIGPDTQYF | TGTGCCAGTAGTATAGGTCCAGATACGCAGTATTTT
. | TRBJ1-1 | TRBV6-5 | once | CASSYSSASNTEAFF | TGTGCCAGCAGTTACTCGTCCGCTTCAAACACTGAAGCTTTCTTT